These 11 T cell receptor beta chains were sequenced from one sample in a study of CD8+ T cells in alopecia areata. Following RNA extraction, reverse transcription yielded cDNA that acted as the sequencing template. Sequenced by immunoSEQ multiplex PCR; TCRdb stores in-frame clones only, minus some. Of about 110,000 clones in the sample, approximately 63% were seen once. The sequenced sample was CD8+ T cells sorted from blood. The receptors derive from a human donor in good health.

The chain recombines TRBV7-2 with TRBJ2-1; D call uncertain. CDR1 is SGHTA, CDR2 FQGNSA, per germline. V was shortened by 2 bases and J by 4 bases, with 9 bases between the two germline ends. The length of the CDR3 is 14 residues. CDR3 nucleotide sequence: TGTGCCAGCAGCTTATCTATCGGATACAATGAGCAGTTCTTC. It is translated as CASSLSIGYNEQFF.

This clone has just a few counts. The chain uses TRBV4-2 and TRBJ2-5; D not resolved. This CDR3 is built from 14 residues. V was clipped by 0 bases and J by 2 bases, with 7 bases between them. The V gene's germline CDR1 is LGHNA and CDR2 YNFKEQ. The CDR3 spells CASSQDAGQETQYF. The DNA for the CDR3 is TGTGCCAGCAGCCAAGACGCAGGACAAGAGACCCAGTACTTC.

This rearrangement joins TRBV2 to TRBJ1-1; weak D call: TRBD1 (5 bases). This CDR3 is built from 13 residues. CDR1 and CDR2 (germline): SNHLY, FYNNEI. The germline V and J ends were trimmed by 4 bases and 6 bases, with 12 bases remaining between them. CDR3 in DNA: TGTGCCAGCAGTGGAGGGGAAGGGTCTGAAGCTTTCTTT. It yields the protein CASSGGEGSEAFF.

V gene TRBV5-6 combines with J gene TRBJ1-6, with D possibly TRBD1 on 6 matching bases. This CDR3 is 16 amino acids long. The V end was cut by 1 base, the J end by 3 bases, with 11 bases between. In germline, CDR1 is SGHDT, CDR2 YYEEEE. Here the CDR3 reads CASSLIGQIYNSPLHF. For the CDR3, the DNA is TGTGCCAGCAGCTTGATAGGACAGATCTATAATTCACCCCTCCACTTT.

The chain's CDR3 is CAISVADTGELFF. For the CDR3, the DNA is TGTGCCATCAGTGTGGCAGACACCGGGGAGCTGTTTTTT. The V and J genes are TRBV10-3 and TRBJ2-2, with D uncertain. The CDR3 is made up of 13 amino acids. Germline assignment: CDR1 ENHRY and CDR2 SYGVKD. The ends were cut back, 4 bases at V and 3 bases at J, with 6 bases in the middle.

The chain couples TRBV7-9 to TRBJ1-2, with TRBD1 matching 7 bases. Trimming took 1 base from V and 7 from J; bases not matched to a gene: 9. In germline, CDR1 is SEHNR, CDR2 FQNEAQ (reference sequence). The CDR3 sequence is 15 residues long. CDR3: CASSLDRQGLSGYTF. The CDR3, as DNA: TGTGCCAGCAGCTTAGACCGACAGGGTTTAAGTGGCTACACCTTC.

This clone was seen repeatedly, ten times or more. The chain is built from TRBV5-6 and TRBJ2-1; TRBD2 matches 12 bases. CDR1 is SGHDT, CDR2 YYEEEE, per germline. The V and J ends lost 1 base and 0 bases, in that order; junction bases with no gene match: 2. The CDR3 runs 17 residues. For the CDR3, the DNA is TGTGCCAGCAGCTTGCCTAGCGGGGGGGCCTCCTACAATGAGCAGTTCTTC. Translating it yields CASSLPSGGASYNEQFF.

V gene TRBV30 combines with J gene TRBJ1-2; tentative D call: TRBD1 (6 bases). V lost 5 bases and J 8 bases, leaving 21 bases between the germline ends. From germline, CDR1 is GTSNPN and CDR2 SVGIG (reference sequence). This CDR3 has 14 residues. The DNA for the CDR3 is TGTGCCTGGGCCGGAGGGGGTTATTATCTGGGCTACACCTTC. It specifies CAWAGGGYYLGYTF.

The rearrangement joins TRBV30 to TRBJ1-1; 12 nucleotides match TRBD1. V shed 1 base and J 8 bases; nucleotides not matched to a gene: 5. Germline V gene lookup returns CDR1 GTSNPN and CDR2 SVGIG (reference sequence). CDR3 length: 14 residues. The CDR3 protein is CAWSEGQGAAEAFF. CDR3 nucleotides: TGTGCCTGGAGTGAGGGACAGGGGGCAGCGGAAGCTTTCTTT.

The chain is built from TRBV19 and TRBJ1-5; D gene unclear. This CDR3 is built from 14 residues. The ends were cut back, 7 bases at V and 4 bases at J, with 14 bases in the middle. Germline V gene lookup returns CDR1 LNHDA and CDR2 SQIVND (reference sequence). The CDR3 nucleotides are TGTGCCAGTACGGTAGGCACTGGAAATCAGCCCCAGCATTTT. Protein product: CASTVGTGNQPQHF.

The chain employs TRBV13 and TRBJ2-7; TRBD1 is a possible D gene (5 bases). V shed 2 bases and J shed 6 bases, with 14 bases lying between them. There are 14 residues in the CDR3. Germline loops: CDR1 PRHDT, CDR2 FYEKMQ (reference sequence). The CDR3: CASSLSVSQGEQYF. CDR3 nucleotide sequence: TGTGCCAGCAGCTTAAGCGTGTCGCAGGGCGAGCAGTACTTC. The full variable domain, with the rest looked up from reference TRBV13 and TRBJ2-7, is AAGVIQSPRHLIKEKRETATLKCYPIPRHDTVYWYQQGPGQDPQFLISFYEKMQSDKGSIPDRFSAQQFSDYHSELNMSSLELGDSALYFCASSLSVSQGEQYFGPGTRLTVT.